This T cell receptor (beta chain) came from a study of cytotoxic CD8 clonotypes in ibrutinib-treated CLL. Some clones are missing from TCRdb's copy, which holds only in-frame ones; the method was immunoSEQ multiplex PCR. This table holds roughly 250,000 clones, roughly 74% found once. CDR1 and CDR2 from the germline V gene are WSHSY and SAAADI. The CDR3 is made up of 15 amino acids. V lost 0 bases, J lost 5 bases, and 5 bases stayed unmatched. The chain is built from TRBV10-2 and TRBJ2-7, with 9 bases that match TRBD1. The receptor was derived from a human donor with chronic lymphocytic leukemia. Specimen: PBMCs, collected after 24 months of ibrutinib treatment. The CDR3 is CASSESDRGYHEQYF. In nucleotides, the CDR3 is TGCGCCAGCAGTGAGTCGGACAGGGGTTACCACGAGCAGTACTTC.